These 4 T cell receptor beta chains originate from one sample sequenced in a study of blood T cell repertoires in COVID-19. Libraries were prepared by immunoSEQ multiplex PCR; TCRdb keeps only in-frame clonotypes and omits some of them. Of about 240,000 clones listed, about nine tenths were seen once; the top ten hold just over 7%. Sequenced: peripheral blood. These receptors came from a man aged 60-69 years who had recovered from COVID-19.

J is TRBJ1-4 and V is TRBV25-1; no definite D call. Trimming took off 6 bases at V and 0 bases at J, with 11 bases between the two ends. From germline, CDR1 is MGHDK and CDR2 SYGVNS. This CDR3 has 15 amino acids. CDR3 region: CASSASPATNEKLFF. The DNA of the CDR3 is TGTGCCAGCAGCGCATCGCCAGCAACTAATGAAAAACTGTTTTTT.

This clone has a single count. The chain uses TRBV18 and TRBJ1-5; D perhaps matches TRBD1 (6 bases). CDR1 and CDR2 (germline): KGHSH, LQKENI. V was clipped by 4 bases and J by 3 bases, with 13 bases between them. The CDR3 spans 15 residues. CDR3 DNA sequence: TGTGCCAGCTCACGTTCAGGGGTCAACAATCAGCCCCAGCATTTT. It codes for CASSRSGVNNQPQHF.

In DNA, the CDR3 is TGTGCCAGCAGTTACTCATTTACGGGGGGACCGACTTATTCAGATACGCAGTATTTT. Its translation: CASSYSFTGGPTYSDTQYF. V usage is TRBV6-2 or TRBV6-3 and J usage is TRBJ2-3; 7 bases align to TRBD2. Trimming at V came to 0 bases and at J to 4 bases, leaving 16 bases not matched to a gene. Germline values: CDR1 MNHEY, CDR2 SVGEGT. CDR3 length: 19 amino acids.

This clone has more than one count but fewer than ten. The chain is built from TRBV2 and TRBJ2-6; 9 nucleotides agree with TRBD1. J was trimmed by 0 bases and V by 5 bases; bases with no gene match: 8. The germline gives CDR1 SNHLY, CDR2 FYNNEI. The CDR3 runs to 18 residues. Here the CDR3 reads CASSHNRGQSSGANVLTF. CDR3 coding DNA: TGTGCCAGCAGTCACAACAGGGGGCAAAGCTCTGGGGCCAACGTCCTGACTTTC.